This TCR beta chain was profiled in a study of OX40 agonist ivuxolimab in advanced cancers. Germline CDR1 is MNHNY and CDR2 is SVGAGI (reference sequence). The V and J ends lost 3 bases and 9 bases, in that order; junction bases with no gene match: 15. This CDR3 contains 16 residues. The assay was immunoSEQ multiplex PCR, and TCRdb's table has in-frame clones only and misses some. The sample lists fewer than 35,000 clones; around 90% were seen once. Regarding the study as a whole: CD4+ T cells averaged fewer expanded clones than CD8+ T cells.

Concerning this clone: What it binds is unknown.

The sequencing used CD4+ or CD8+ T cells sorted from blood, collected in a trial of the OX40 agonist ivuxolimab. The receptor was isolated from an adult with an advanced solid tumor such as melanoma, head and neck, liver or kidney cancer. The genes are TRBV6-6 and TRBJ2-7; 9 bases fit TRBD1. The CDR3 loop reads CASSYSSPGQGLGQYF. The CDR3 bases are TGTGCCAGCAGTTATTCAAGCCCGGGACAGGGCTTAGGGCAGTACTTC.